These T cell receptor beta chains were read from a single sample in a study of blood T cells in healthy people across ages. TCRdb independently ran MiXCR on the 5' RACE reads; one entry per CDR3 protein. This sample has about 1 million distinct CDR3 sequences, with 25% found just once. These same data were also listed under a study on T cells of mothers and their children.

Sequenced sample: blood. These TCRs come from a girl aged 2-10 years in good health. Each CDR3 is given with its conserved first and last residue.

J	V	CDR3
TRBJ2-5	TRBV5-1	CASSLQGLAGQETQYF
TRBJ2-5	TRBV15	CATSRDQEGFQETQYF
TRBJ2-2	TRBV12-3/TRBV12-4	CASGSASGELFF
TRBJ2-7	TRBV27	CASSYQGAYEQYF
TRBJ2-7	TRBV5-1	CASSPTAGEVPYEQYF
TRBJ2-5	TRBV5-6	CASSLGPRGGETQYF
-	TRBV4-3	CASSQHPGSSYEQYF
TRBJ1-2	TRBV20-1	CSARVPKLGYTF
TRBJ2-1	TRBV4-2	CASSQTTSGTEQFF
TRBJ2-5	TRBV9	CASSGGHRQETQYF
TRBJ2-5	TRBV28	CASSGPGGQETQYF
TRBJ2-3	TRBV7-8	CASSLDDLRPSTDTQYF
TRBJ1-3	TRBV6-6	CASSQGAGNTIYF
TRBJ2-6	TRBV5-5	CASTLSRNSGANVLTF
TRBJ2-3	TRBV12-3/TRBV12-4	CAIGTSGSTDTQYF
TRBJ1-1	TRBV11-1	CASFGTANTEAFF
TRBJ1-5	TRBV7-9	CASSPARGTASYDQPQHF
TRBJ2-5	TRBV29-1	CSVEGNKETQYF
TRBJ2-5	TRBV5-4	CASSLSWQKETQYF
TRBJ2-7	TRBV6-2/TRBV6-3	CASSGTLSLYEQYF
-	TRBV20-1	CSAEEHTSNYNEQFF
TRBJ2-7	TRBV6-5	CASSYLGRRHEQYF
TRBJ1-3	TRBV2	CASRTGTGATIYF
TRBJ1-1	TRBV25-1	CATQDWFRAFF
TRBJ2-1	TRBV2	CASQVVNEQFF
TRBJ1-6	TRBV27	CASSPESFSPLHF
TRBJ2-1	TRBV29-1	CSVCLLGPDNEQFF
TRBJ2-1	TRBV3-1	CASSDRGEDEQFF
TRBJ1-5	TRBV6-1	CASRDLGGHQPQHF
TRBJ2-5	TRBV20-1	CSARGWAGETQYF
TRBJ2-2	TRBV10-3	CAISTVDRGELFF
TRBJ2-5	TRBV7-3	CASSLNPAGAGETQYF
TRBJ1-2	TRBV3-1	CASSQGSGRGFLNGYTF
TRBJ1-1	TRBV6-6	CASSSGQEAFF
TRBJ1-4	TRBV7-9	CASSLGGTGPIRNEKLFF
TRBJ1-5	TRBV9	CASSVTPWNGNQPQHF
TRBJ2-5	TRBV18	CASSLTGPGEEQYF
TRBJ2-3	TRBV5-1	CASRVGGGLGDTQYF
-	TRBV2	CASGAGTGAYEQYF
TRBJ2-5	TRBV12-3/TRBV12-4	CASTIQRASEETQYF
TRBJ2-7	TRBV11-2	CASSPRPGGEYEQYF
-	TRBV12-3/TRBV12-4	CASSFGSVTYEQYF
TRBJ2-5	TRBV7-2	CASSPPYGTQYF
TRBJ2-3	TRBV29-1	CSVARLAETDTQYF
TRBJ2-5	TRBV6-6	CASSSGLAPLQETQYF
TRBJ1-1	TRBV29-1	CSVRMERLDTEAFF
TRBJ1-2	TRBV15	CATSRKRTGEGYTF
TRBJ2-3	TRBV9	CASSVSGGIGESDTQYF
TRBJ2-7	TRBV18	CASSSQGDEQYF
TRBJ2-1	TRBV4-3	CASSQEDSEYNEQFF
TRBJ2-2	TRBV12-3/TRBV12-4	CASSPGEDTGELFF
TRBJ2-5	TRBV7-2	CAAASRTRAQETQYF
TRBJ2-1	TRBV20-1	CSARDDSGSRYNEQFF
TRBJ2-2	TRBV7-9	CASSPLAGSITGELFF
TRBJ1-4	TRBV5-1	CASSAFEGEKLFF
TRBJ1-2	TRBV12-3/TRBV12-4	CASSSYPAYYGYTF
TRBJ2-6	TRBV6-5	CASSYSRTVGVLTF
TRBJ1-2	TRBV20-1	CSARQGNYGYTF
TRBJ1-1	TRBV11-2	CASSQLKQGAGEAFF